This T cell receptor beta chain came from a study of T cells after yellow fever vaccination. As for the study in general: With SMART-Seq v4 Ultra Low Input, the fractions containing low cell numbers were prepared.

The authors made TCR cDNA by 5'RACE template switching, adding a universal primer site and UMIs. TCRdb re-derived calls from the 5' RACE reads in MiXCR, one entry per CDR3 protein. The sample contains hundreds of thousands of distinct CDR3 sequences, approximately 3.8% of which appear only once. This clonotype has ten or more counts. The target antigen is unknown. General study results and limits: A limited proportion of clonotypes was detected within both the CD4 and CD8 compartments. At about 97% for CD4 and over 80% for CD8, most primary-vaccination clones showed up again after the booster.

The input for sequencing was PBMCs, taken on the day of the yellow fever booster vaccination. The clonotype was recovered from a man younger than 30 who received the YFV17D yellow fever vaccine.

The CDR3 here is CAWSIGVLTYEQYF. CDR3 nucleotide sequence: TGTGCCTGGAGTATAGGCGTCTTAACCTACGAGCAGTACTTC. V is TRBV30 and J is TRBJ2-7; D ambiguous. The V gene lost 2 bases and the J gene lost 2 bases, with 13 bases spanning the gap. Germline V CDR1 and CDR2: GTSNPN, SVGIG (reference sequence). CDR3 length: 14 residues.